A single sample gave rise to the 29 T cell receptor beta chains below, sequenced in a study of cytomegalovirus exposure and HLA in healthy donors. Primers: 60 Vbeta forward and 13 Jbeta reverse. Measured with immunoSEQ multiplex PCR; TCRdb has only the in-frame clones, and not every one. The sample has 200,000 to 250,000 clones; around 83% are singletons. The sequenced material came from PBMCs. The receptors were sampled from a woman in her thirties or forties in good health and CMV-seronegative.

The V gene is TRBV9, the J gene TRBJ2-3; 9 nucleotides match TRBD1. Unmatched junction bases numbered 2, after V lost 2 bases and J lost 4 bases. This CDR3 is 14 amino acids long. Germline lookup yields CDR1 SGDLS and CDR2 YYNGEE. DNA for the CDR3: TGTGCCAGCAGCGTGACAGGGGGTGCAGATACGCAGTATTTT. Protein sequence: CASSVTGGADTQYF.

To note about this clone: The identical CDR3 is also encoded by other nucleotide sequences in the sample. The CDR3 DNA is TGCGCCAGCAGACAGGGGGGGGCCACTGAAGCTTTCTTT. It is translated as CASRQGGATEAFF. The chain joins TRBV5-1 to TRBJ1-1, with 8 bases aligning to TRBD1. This CDR3 contains 13 residues. V was pared by 5 bases and J by 4 bases, with 4 bases of the junction left unmatched. The germline V gene encodes CDR1 SGHRS and CDR2 YFSETQ.

This rearrangement joins TRBV18 to TRBJ1-2; 8 bases map to TRBD1. The CDR3 is 14 amino acids. V shed 3 bases and J 2 bases; nucleotides not matched to a gene: 2. Germline V CDR1 and CDR2: KGHSH, LQKENI. The CDR3 nucleotides are TGTGCCAGCTCACCGACAGGGGCGAACTATGGCTACACCTTC. The encoded protein is CASSPTGANYGYTF.

The chain links TRBV28 to TRBJ1-5; the D gene is possibly TRBD1 (6 bases). This CDR3 comprises 15 residues. Germline assignment: CDR1 MDHEN and CDR2 SYDVKM. The V and J ends lost 7 bases and 1 base respectively, with 14 bases between them. Written as DNA, the CDR3 is TGTGCCAGCACCTTTTCGAGGGGGAGCAATCAGCCCCAGCATTTT. As protein: CASTFSRGSNQPQHF.

This clone was counted between two and nine times. The chain employs TRBV25-1 and TRBJ2-7; the D is unclear. Germline V lookup: CDR1 MGHDK, CDR2 SYGVNS. The CDR3 has 14 residues. Trimming pared 3 bases from V and 0 bases from J, leaving 9 bases between. In DNA, the CDR3 is TGTGCCAGCAGTGACCTGGGCAGCTCCTACGAGCAGTACTTC. Its protein product is CASSDLGSSYEQYF.

This chain joins TRBV6-1 and TRBJ2-1; 13 nucleotides agree with TRBD2. CDR1 MNHNS and CDR2 SASEGT come from the germline V gene. The CDR3 runs 17 residues. V lost 4 bases to trimming and J lost 11 bases; unmatched junction nucleotides: 14. CDR3 amino acids: CASSVPSGLAGEWKQFF. The CDR3 DNA reads as TGTGCCAGCAGTGTTCCCTCCGGACTAGCGGGAGAATGGAAGCAGTTCTTC.

This clone occurred a few times. The chain employs TRBV9 and TRBJ2-3, with a possible D match to TRBD2 (5 bases). The CDR3 extends over 14 amino acids. The V gene lost 4 bases and the J gene lost 6 bases, with 15 bases spanning the gap. Germline V gives CDR1 SGDLS, CDR2 YYNGEE. The CDR3 spells CASSSGPLGDTQYF. The CDR3 region has the DNA TGTGCCAGCAGCAGCGGCCCCCTCGGGGATACGCAGTATTTT.

The chain recombines TRBV30 with TRBJ1-1; D is unresolved. This CDR3 comprises 11 residues. Germline CDR1 is GTSNPN and CDR2 is SVGIG (reference sequence). V lost 2 bases and J 8 bases, leaving 9 bases between the germline ends. This CDR3 is CAWSFPREAFF. For the CDR3, the DNA is TGTGCCTGGAGTTTTCCCAGGGAAGCTTTCTTT.

This chain links TRBV23-1 with TRBJ1-2, with no clear D. TRBV23-1 is designated an ORF whose function remains uncertain. The CDR3 runs 15 residues. V dropped 4 bases and J dropped 7 bases, with 19 bases sitting between them. The CDR3 spells CASSLGGGNWCGYTF. The CDR3 nucleotides read TGCGCCAGCAGTCTTGGTGGAGGGAATTGGTGTGGCTACACCTTC.

V and J are TRBV7-9 and TRBJ2-3; D gene unclear. V lost 1 base and J lost 5, with 7 bases in between. Germline CDR1 reads SEHNR; CDR2 reads FQNEAQ (reference sequence). The CDR3 has 13 amino acids. The CDR3 nucleotides are TGTGCCAGCAGCTTAGAGTTGCGAGATACGCAGTATTTT. The encoded protein is CASSLELRDTQYF.

This clone appeared a single time. The V call is TRBV19, the J call TRBJ2-6, with D maybe TRBD1 (6 bases). Between the trimmed V and J ends, which lost 6 bases and 4 bases, there was a span of 22 bases. The CDR3 covers 18 residues. The germline V gene has CDR1 LNHDA and CDR2 SQIVND (reference sequence). The CDR3 loop is CASSSQGPNRAGANVLTF. CDR3 coding DNA: TGTGCCAGTAGCTCACAGGGCCCCAACAGGGCAGGGGCCAACGTCCTGACTTTC.

This clone was detected only a few times. The chain uses TRBV30 and TRBJ1-6; D gene uncertain. The CDR3 has 13 amino acids. Germline CDR1 GTSNPN, CDR2 SVGIG (reference sequence). CDR3 amino acids: CASKSSYNSPLHF. CDR3 coding DNA: TGTGCTTCTAAATCCTCCTATAATTCACCCCTCCACTTT.

The gene calls are TRBV7-9 and TRBJ2-7; TRBD2 agrees at 7 bases. V lost 1 base, J lost 7 bases, and 10 bases stayed unmatched. CDR1 is SEHNR and CDR2 is FQNEAQ in the germline V gene (reference sequence). This CDR3 contains 15 residues. The CDR3 nucleotides read TGTGCCAGCAGCTTAGAAGGTGGGAGGGCCTGGGAGCAGTACTTC. Translating gives CASSLEGGRAWEQYF.

For the CDR3, the DNA is TGCGCCAGCAGCCGGTCCCGGGGTGCCGATATTGACTATGGCTACACCTTC. Translated, it gives CASSRSRGADIDYGYTF. This chain joins TRBV4-1 and TRBJ1-2; D gene uncertain. Deletions cut 4 bases from V and 3 bases from J, with 21 bases between. The length of the CDR3 is 17 residues. Germline V gives CDR1 MGHRA, CDR2 YSYEKL.

Written as DNA, the CDR3 is TGTGCCAGCAGCGGGCCCGGGACAGGGACTTACAATGAGCAGTTCTTC. The encoded protein is CASSGPGTGTYNEQFF. The V and J genes are TRBV9 and TRBJ2-1; TRBD1 matches 9 bases. Germline V gene sequence: CDR1 SGDLS, CDR2 YYNGEE. The CDR3 length is 16 residues. The V segment lost 3 bases and the J segment 4 bases; nucleotides outside the gene matches: 8.

V is TRBV7-2 and J is TRBJ1-5, with unresolved D. The CDR3 spans 15 residues. The ends were cut back, 5 bases at V and 4 bases at J, with 15 bases in the middle. Germline V gene sequence: CDR1 SGHTA, CDR2 FQGNSA. The CDR3: CASSPTVRFNQPQHF. Written as DNA, the CDR3 is TGTGCCAGCAGCCCAACAGTGAGATTTAATCAGCCCCAGCATTTT.

This chain connects TRBV27 to TRBJ2-1, with TRBD1 matching over 7 bases. CDR3 length: 14 residues. Germline loops: CDR1 MNHEY, CDR2 SMNVEV (reference sequence). V lost 8 bases to trimming and J lost 0 bases; unmatched junction nucleotides: 4. In DNA, the CDR3 is TGTGCCAGCCCCGGGACAGTCTCCTACAATGAGCAGTTCTTC. Translating it yields CASPGTVSYNEQFF.

V is TRBV6-1 and J is TRBJ1-5; TRBD1 is a possible D gene (5 bases). With 5 bases removed from V and 0 bases from J, the gap between germline ends came to 8 bases. Germline-derived CDR1 and CDR2 are MNHNS and SASEGT. This CDR3 region has 14 residues. CDR3 region: CASSLRDSNQPQHF. CDR3 sequence (DNA): TGTGCCAGCAGTCTCAGGGATAGCAATCAGCCCCAGCATTTT.

This sequence joins TRBV28 and TRBJ1-5; TRBD1 matches 9 bases. Germline values: CDR1 MDHEN, CDR2 SYDVKM. This CDR3 spans 16 amino acids. V shed 5 bases and J 7 bases; nucleotides not matched to a gene: 12. CDR3 amino acids: CASSPSGQGVRQPQHF. CDR3 in DNA: TGTGCCAGCAGTCCCTCGGGACAGGGTGTTAGGCAGCCCCAGCATTTT.

This sequence joins TRBV7-3 and TRBJ1-1; D unclear. The CDR3 contains 13 residues. In germline, CDR1 is SGHTA, CDR2 FQGTGA. V was cut by 0 bases and J by 5 bases, with 7 bases left in between. The chain's CDR3 is CASSLTAQTEAFF. Written as DNA, the CDR3 is TGTGCCAGCAGCTTAACGGCCCAAACTGAAGCTTTCTTT.

This clone was counted only a few times. The CDR3: CASSYSSGHDYGYTF. In nucleotides, the CDR3 is TGTGCCAGCAGTTACTCCTCTGGACACGACTATGGCTACACCTTC. V gene TRBV6-5 combines with J gene TRBJ1-2; D might be TRBD1 (5 bases). Germline V gene data show CDR1 as MNHEY and CDR2 as SVGAGI. CDR3 length equals 15 residues. The V end was cut by 0 bases, the J end by 3 bases, with 11 bases between.

V gene TRBV19 combines with J gene TRBJ2-7; TRBD1 is a possible D gene (6 bases). CDR1 is LNHDA, CDR2 SQIVND, per germline (reference sequence). V gave up 9 bases and J gave up 1 base, with 13 bases separating them. The CDR3 is 13 residues long. CDR3 in DNA: TGTGCCAGCTCTCCCGGGACATCCTACGAGCAGTACTTC. Translating gives CASSPGTSYEQYF.

This clone was seen a handful of times. The rearrangement joins TRBV2 to TRBJ1-5; 7 nucleotides line up with TRBD1. The ends lost 7 bases at V and 5 bases at J; junction bases unmatched: 8. CDR3 length: 14 amino acids. The germline V gene has CDR1 SNHLY and CDR2 FYNNEI. The CDR3 nucleotides read TGTGCCAGCAATAGCGACAGGGATGATCAGCCCCAGCATTTT. This sequence encodes CASNSDRDDQPQHF.

This chain uses TRBV5-8 with TRBJ2-7; 8 bases match TRBD1. The CDR3 contains 11 residues. With 9 bases clipped from V and 5 bases from J, the junction kept 4 bases outside the gene matches. CDR1 and CDR2 (germline): SGHTS, YDEGEE. For the CDR3, the DNA is TGTGCCACCGACAGGGGCGACGAGCAGTACTTC. It specifies CATDRGDEQYF.

The rearrangement links TRBV9 to TRBJ2-2; no clear D gene. Trimming stripped 4 bases from V and 6 bases from J, with 7 bases between. CDR1 SGDLS and CDR2 YYNGEE come from the germline V gene. The CDR3 is 12 residues long. The CDR3 DNA is TGTGCCAGCAGCCCCCTCGCCGGGGAGCTGTTTTTT. This codes for CASSPLAGELFF.

The chain carries TRBV5-4 and TRBJ2-5; a weak D match, TRBD2 (6 bases). The CDR3 sequence is 16 residues long. Germline V gene data show CDR1 as SGHNT and CDR2 as YYREEE (reference sequence). The germline V and J ends were trimmed by 3 bases and 4 bases, with 19 bases remaining between them. The CDR3 sequence is CASSWGVGGRRETQYF. In nucleotides, the CDR3 is TGTGCCAGCAGCTGGGGGGTCGGGGGACGGCGAGAGACCCAGTACTTC.

The chain employs TRBV7-2 and TRBJ2-3; 13 bases are shared with TRBD2. The CDR3 covers 16 residues. V lost 5 bases, J lost 5 bases, and 7 bases stayed unmatched. Germline V CDR1 and CDR2: SGHTA, FQGNSA. CDR3 sequence (DNA): TGTGCCAGCAGCCCCCAGGGACTAGCGGGACGAGATACGCAGTATTTT. Its protein is CASSPQGLAGRDTQYF. Filled out from reference TRBV7-2 and TRBJ2-3, the complete variable domain reads GAGVSQSPSNKVTEKGKDVELRCDPISGHTALYWYRQSLGQGLEFLIYFQGNSAPDKSGLPSDRFSAERTGGSVSTLTIQRTQQEDSAVYLCASSPQGLAGRDTQYFGPGTRLTVL.

V and J are TRBV5-1 and TRBJ1-1; D is unclear. V was pared by 4 bases and J by 6 bases, with 19 bases between. The CDR3 has 15 amino acids. CDR1 is SGHRS, CDR2 YFSETQ, per germline. DNA of the CDR3: TGCGCCAGCAGCCCTGACATGGGCCAGAGTGCTGAAGCTTTCTTT. Its protein is CASSPDMGQSAEAFF.

This chain connects TRBV19 to TRBJ2-7, with 13 nucleotides matching TRBD2. The junction had 11 bases not matched to a gene; V was cut back by 6 bases and J by 6 bases. This CDR3 spans 16 amino acids. Germline CDR1 LNHDA, CDR2 SQIVND (reference sequence). Written as DNA, the CDR3 is TGTGCCAGTAGCCTGACTAGCGGGAGGCCCCAGGGCGAGCAGTACTTC. Amino acids: CASSLTSGRPQGEQYF.